These 21 T cell receptor beta chains were all obtained from the same sample, sequenced in a study of Ad26.COV2.S vaccination and SARS-CoV-2 variants. As for treatment: some 20 received Ad26.COV2.S at low or high dose, single or two shots; about 5 received placebo; per-sample allocation not given. Vaccine and placebo recipients were sampled on day 63 after the first injection. Clones were sequenced by immunoSEQ multiplex PCR, and TCRdb holds only the in-frame ones, with some missing. The table lists 430,000 or so clones, roughly 87% of them singletons, with about 2.5% in the top ten. Sequencing was performed on peripheral blood, taken in a trial of Ad26.COV2.S vaccine versus placebo. Receptors were obtained from a person aged 18-65 years who received the Ad26.COV2.S COVID-19 vaccine or a placebo.

This clone was recorded once. This sequence joins TRBV11-1 and TRBJ2-5; TRBD2 might be the D (6 bases). V was trimmed by 0 bases and J by 1 base, leaving 6 bases between them. CDR3 length: 14 residues. Germline loops: CDR1 SGHAT, CDR2 FQDESV (reference sequence). CDR3 DNA sequence: TGTGCCAGCAGCTTAGCGGGGGGCCAAGAGACCCAGTACTTC. Protein product: CASSLAGGQETQYF.

As regards this clone: Other nucleotide sequences from this sample produce the same CDR3. This chain connects TRBV18 to TRBJ1-1; D ambiguous. Germline CDR1 is KGHSH and CDR2 is LQKENI. The CDR3 runs to 14 residues. Deletions cut 3 bases from V and 1 base from J, with 9 bases between. The CDR3 DNA sequence: TGTGCCAGCTCACCGACGGATGGGAACACTGAAGCTTTCTTT. Protein sequence: CASSPTDGNTEAFF.

J is TRBJ2-5 and V is TRBV7-3; no clear D gene. V was shortened by 5 bases and J by 5 bases, with 15 bases between the two germline ends. Germline CDR1 is SGHTA and CDR2 is FQGTGA. The CDR3 sequence is 14 residues long. The CDR3 here is CASSATGQGETQYF. CDR3 in DNA: TGTGCCAGCAGCGCCACCGGGCAAGGGGAGACCCAGTACTTC.

This rearrangement joins TRBV30 to TRBJ1-2; D is uncertain. The CDR3 extends over 12 amino acids. CDR1 GTSNPN and CDR2 SVGIG come from the germline V gene (reference sequence). V dropped 3 bases and J dropped 4 bases, with 9 bases sitting between them. The CDR3 sequence: CAWSPLTYGYTF. The CDR3 coding sequence is TGTGCCTGGAGCCCCCTTACCTATGGCTACACCTTC.

This chain links TRBV6-2 or TRBV6-3 with TRBJ2-3, with TRBD1 matching 9 bases. Germline CDR1 reads MNHEY; CDR2 reads SVGEGT. The ends lost 2 bases at V and 5 bases at J; junction bases unmatched: 5. This CDR3 contains 15 residues. CDR3 coding DNA: TGTGCCAGCAGTTACAGGACAGGGGTATTAGATACGCAGTATTTT. The encoded protein is CASSYRTGVLDTQYF.

The chain couples TRBV18 to TRBJ2-7; no reliable D call. Trimming took 3 bases from V and 6 from J, leaving 12 bases between them. This CDR3 has 13 residues. Per the germline V gene, CDR1 is KGHSH and CDR2 is LQKENI. For the CDR3, the DNA is TGTGCCAGCTCACCCTCGAGTGACCGCGAGCAGTACGTC. Protein product: CASSPSSDREQYV.

The CDR3 nucleotides are TGTGCCATCAGTGCCGGGGATTACTACGAGCAGTACGTC. Translation: CAISAGDYYEQYV. The genes are TRBV10-3 and TRBJ2-7, with D perhaps matching TRBD2 (5 bases). This CDR3 region has 13 residues. Germline V CDR1 and CDR2: ENHRY, SYGVKD. The V and J ends lost 4 bases and 3 bases respectively, with 10 bases between them.

This clone was seen only once. The V gene is TRBV10-3, the J gene TRBJ1-5; D unclear. The germline V gene has CDR1 ENHRY and CDR2 SYGVKD. The V end was cut by 4 bases, the J end by 5 bases, with 6 bases between. The CDR3 is made up of 12 amino acids. CDR3 protein: CAISGTHQPQHF. The CDR3 DNA reads TGTGCCATCAGTGGCACTCATCAGCCCCAGCATTTT.

The CDR3 nucleotides read TGTGCCAGCAGTGAACTGCGGGACAGGGGTGTAGGCTACACCTTC. This gives the protein CASSELRDRGVGYTF. The V gene is TRBV2, the J gene TRBJ1-2; TRBD1 aligns across 10 bases. The germline V gene has CDR1 SNHLY and CDR2 FYNNEI. The CDR3 consists of 15 residues. The V segment lost 2 bases and the J segment 8 bases; nucleotides outside the gene matches: 8.

The chain couples TRBV5-1 to TRBJ2-5, with a tentative D call TRBD1 (6 bases). Germline-derived CDR1 and CDR2 are SGHRS and YFSETQ. Trimming left V 0 bases short and J 1 base short, with 13 bases between. The CDR3 has 16 amino acids. Here the CDR3 DNA reads TGCGCCAGCAGCTTGGGGGGGCACCTAGCCCAAGAGACCCAGTACTTC. Translation gives CASSLGGHLAQETQYF.

The chain combines TRBV7-2 with TRBJ2-1, with D tentatively TRBD1 (6 bases). The CDR3 is 17 amino acids. Germline V CDR1 and CDR2: SGHTA, FQGNSA. Trimming took off 1 base at V and 6 bases at J, with 19 bases between the two ends. The CDR3 spells CASSLVGWQGNSNEQFF. DNA of the CDR3: TGTGCCAGCAGCTTAGTAGGTTGGCAGGGGAATTCCAATGAGCAGTTCTTC.

This clone was found many times. The rearrangement joins TRBV30 to TRBJ1-3, with D maybe TRBD1 (6 bases). V was pared by 3 bases and J by 0 bases, with 18 bases between. CDR3 size: 17 residues. Germline CDR1 GTSNPN, CDR2 SVGIG (reference sequence). The CDR3: CAWRRFRGSYSGNTIYF. CDR3 coding DNA: TGTGCCTGGAGAAGGTTCAGGGGTTCGTACTCTGGAAACACCATATATTTT.

In its sample, this clone was seen once. The V and J genes are TRBV28 and TRBJ2-3; D is unclear. The V and J ends lost 6 bases and 3 bases respectively, with 7 bases between them. The CDR3 has 12 residues. CDR1 is MDHEN, CDR2 SYDVKM, per germline. As DNA, the CDR3 is TGTGCCAGCAGGGAAGCTACAGATACGCAGTATTTT. It specifies CASREATDTQYF. Looking up the rest from reference TRBV28 and TRBJ2-3 gives the full variable domain: DVKVTQSSRYLVKRTGEKVFLECVQDMDHENMFWYRQDPGLGLRLIYFSYDVKMKEKGDIPEGYSVSREKKERFSLILESASTNQTSMYLCASREATDTQYFGPGTRLTVL.

This rearrangement joins TRBV18 to TRBJ1-5; D unclear. Per the germline V gene, CDR1 is KGHSH and CDR2 is LQKENI. The V end was cut by 4 bases, the J end by 7 bases, with 8 bases between. There are 12 residues in the CDR3. CDR3 bases: TGTGCCAGCTCACAGGAAGGGCAGCCCCAGCATTTT. This codes for CASSQEGQPQHF.

This clone turned up a few times. The chain has TRBV7-9 and TRBJ1-4; TRBD1 agrees at 11 bases. CDR3 length equals 15 residues. In germline, CDR1 is SEHNR, CDR2 FQNEAQ (reference sequence). Trimming cost V 5 bases and J 8 bases; bases outside gene matches: 7. The CDR3 nucleotides are TGTGCCAGCAGCCCAAGGCGGACAGGGGGCGAAAAACTGTTTTTT. Translated, it gives CASSPRRTGGEKLFF.

Here the CDR3 reads CASSQQGAGMSTDTQYF. CDR3 DNA: TGCGCCAGCAGCCAACAGGGGGCGGGAATGAGCACAGATACGCAGTATTTT. This chain links TRBV4-3 with TRBJ2-3; 8 bases align to TRBD1. There are 17 residues in the CDR3. Germline loops: CDR1 LGHNA, CDR2 YSLEER. The trim removed 2 bases at V and 0 bases at J, leaving 7 bases unmatched.

This rearrangement joins TRBV27 to TRBJ2-3, with no clear D. The CDR3 contains 17 residues. Germline V gene lookup returns CDR1 MNHEY and CDR2 SMNVEV (reference sequence). Trimming left V 3 bases short and J 1 base short, with 17 bases between. The CDR3 sequence: CASSLGTGPYRTDTQYF. In DNA form, the CDR3 reads TGTGCCAGCAGTTTGGGTACTGGACCCTACCGCACAGATACGCAGTATTTT.

The genes are TRBV13 and TRBJ2-7, with no clear D. CDR3 size: 12 residues. Trimming removed 0 bases at V and 6 bases at J, with 6 bases between. CDR1 PRHDT and CDR2 FYEKMQ come from the germline V gene (reference sequence). The CDR3 DNA sequence: TGTGCCAGCAGCTTAGGGATCGGCGAGCAGTACTTC. Its protein is CASSLGIGEQYF.

CDR3 in amino acids: CASRIGLAGADTQYF. In DNA, the CDR3 is TGCGCCAGCAGAATTGGACTAGCGGGCGCAGATACGCAGTATTTT. This rearrangement joins TRBV5-1 to TRBJ2-3; 11 bases match TRBD2. This CDR3 contains 15 residues. The V gene's germline CDR1 is SGHRS and CDR2 YFSETQ. After removal of 5 bases from V and 4 bases from J, the junction contained 6 bases not matched to a gene.

The chain has TRBV4-1 and TRBJ1-1; the D gene is possibly TRBD1 (5 bases). Germline CDR1 and CDR2: MGHRA and YSYEKL. The CDR3 length is 17 residues. With 3 bases removed from V and 4 bases from J, the gap between germline ends came to 21 bases. CDR3 sequence: CASSHRPPGPSATEAFF. DNA of the CDR3: TGCGCCAGCAGCCACCGACCGCCAGGGCCCTCCGCCACTGAAGCTTTCTTT.

V and J are TRBV5-5 and TRBJ1-5; TRBD1 matches 7 bases. CDR1 and CDR2 from the germline V gene are SGHKS and YYEKEE (reference sequence). After removal of 5 bases from V and 0 bases from J, the junction contained 5 bases not matched to a gene. CDR3 length: 15 amino acids. The CDR3 bases are TGTGCCAGCAGTATAACAGGGGATAGCAATCAGCCCCAGCATTTT. Amino acid sequence: CASSITGDSNQPQHF.